Below, 11 T cell receptor beta chains from the same sample are listed, as sequenced in a study of tumor and adjacent non-tumor tissue in lung cancer. This sample's RNA came from whole unsorted tissue. The library came from three nested PCR rounds adapted from ARM-PCR protocols. TCRdb re-derived calls from the multiplex PCR reads in MiXCR, one entry per CDR3 protein. The table includes 89,000 or so distinct CDR3 sequences, approximately 57% detected once. The specimen was lung tumor tissue. The receptors come from an older man with non-small cell lung cancer.

This clonotype was seen many times. The chain has TRBV12-3 or TRBV12-4 and TRBJ2-1; the match to TRBD2 covers 9 bases. The J segment lost 3 bases and the V segment lost 6 bases, leaving 9 bases of the junction unmatched. The CDR3 has 16 amino acids. The CDR3 protein is CASRGAGGFGYNEQFF. CDR3 DNA: TGTGCCAGCAGGGGAGCGGGGGGATTTGGCTACAATGAGCAGTTCTTC.

This clonotype appeared a few times. This may be a read error: a much more frequent sequence differs by one nucleotide. V usage is TRBV29-1 and J usage is TRBJ1-2, with D perhaps matching TRBD1 (5 bases). Trimming cost V 3 bases and J 4 bases, with 15 bases left between them. CDR1 and CDR2 from the germline V gene are SQVTM and ANQGSEA. The CDR3 has 14 residues. The DNA for the CDR3 is TGCAGCGTTGAGAGACGGGGGGAACCCTATGGCTACACCTTC. It specifies CSVERRGEPYGYTF.

Details on this clonotype: A much larger clone lies one base from this, so it may be a read error. The chain links TRBV5-6 to TRBJ2-1; tentative D call: TRBD2 (5 bases). In germline, CDR1 is SGHDT, CDR2 YYEEEE. The CDR3 is 17 residues long. The CDR3 region has the DNA TGTGCCAGCAGCTTACTAAAAAGCGGCCGGAACTACAATGAGCACTTCTTC. Protein product: CASSLLKSGRNYNEHFF.

This clonotype was seen ten or more times. CDR3 sequence reads: CSAQDTRLSYNEQFF. For the CDR3, the DNA is TGCAGTGCCCAGGACACACGCCTCTCCTACAATGAGCAGTTCTTC. The chain employs TRBV20-1 and TRBJ2-1; D is possibly TRBD1 (5 bases). V gave up 6 bases and J gave up 0 bases, with 15 bases separating them. This CDR3 spans 15 amino acids. Germline V lookup: CDR1 DFQATT, CDR2 SNEGSKA (reference sequence).

To note about this clonotype: This may be a read error, as it is one base from a much larger clone. V is TRBV12-3 or TRBV12-4 and J is TRBJ2-7; D unresolved. The CDR3 totals 13 residues. The ends were cut back, 3 bases at V and 5 bases at J, with 11 bases in the middle. CDR3 sequence reads: CASSFRRTHEQYF. CDR3 nucleotides: TGTGCCAGCAGTTTTAGGAGAACCCACGAGCAGTACTTC.

This clonotype was counted ten times or more. The V call is TRBV6-5, the J call TRBJ2-2, with D hard to call. CDR1 is MNHEY and CDR2 is SVGAGI in the germline V gene. CDR3 length: 14 amino acids. Trimming took off 4 bases at V and 5 bases at J, with 11 bases between the two ends. The CDR3 loop is CASSSGSWTGELFF. CDR3 in DNA: TGTGCCAGCAGTTCCGGATCGTGGACCGGGGAGCTGTTTTTT.

On this clonotype itself: The junction and the germline gene differ at one end; a read error may be behind it. This chain uses TRBV11-2 with TRBJ2-5; possibly TRBD1 for D (5 bases). The length of the CDR3 is 14 residues. Looked up from germline, CDR1 is SGHAT and CDR2 is FQNNGV. Written as DNA, the CDR3 is TGTGCCAGCAGCTTAAGTCCAGGGCAAGAGACCCATTACTTC. Its protein is CASSLSPGQETHYF.

In this sample, this clonotype turned up many times. A read error may produce the germline difference seen at one junction end. This chain links TRBV29-1 with TRBJ1-1, with TRBD1 matching 7 bases. Germline CDR1 and CDR2: SQVTM and ANQGSEA. CDR3 length: 11 amino acids. CDR3: CSAKAGTEASF. The CDR3 DNA is TGCAGCGCCAAAGCGGGGACAGAAGCTTCCTTT.

The sample holds a few counts of this clonotype. A read error is likely, as this CDR3 ends without the conserved phenylalanine or tryptophan. The genes are TRBV11-2 and TRBJ2-3; TRBD2 matches 7 bases. The germline gives CDR1 SGHAT, CDR2 FQNNGV. This CDR3 contains 16 residues. CDR3 sequence reads: CASSLDKTTSTGTQYI. The CDR3 DNA follows: TGTGCCAGCAGCTTAGACAAGACGACTAGCACAGGTACGCAGTATATT.

This chain joins TRBV7-8 and TRBJ2-1, with 10 bases aligning to TRBD2. In germline, CDR1 is SGHVS, CDR2 FQNEAQ. The V and J ends lost 6 bases and 8 bases, in that order; junction bases with no gene match: 19. CDR3 size: 18 residues. CDR3: CASSPRRGASGSGYEQFF. In DNA form, the CDR3 reads TGTGCCAGCAGTCCAAGGCGGGGGGCTAGCGGGAGCGGTTATGAGCAGTTCTTC. The full variable domain, its missing parts supplied by reference TRBV7-8 and TRBJ2-1, is GAGVSQSPRYKVAKRGQDVALRCDPISGHVSLFWYQQALGQGPEFLTYFQNEAQLDKSGLPSDRFFAERPEGSVSTLKIQRTQQEDSAVYLCASSPRRGASGSGYEQFFGPGTRLTVL.

As for this clonotype: A read error may be the cause here, since a much bigger clone is one base away. The rearrangement uses TRBV4-1 and TRBJ2-7; 7 bases agree with TRBD1. This CDR3 is 18 amino acids long. Germline CDR1 and CDR2: MGHRA and YSYEKL. The CDR3 bases are TGCGCCAGCAGCCAAGTGACAGGGTCCTCTAACTATGGCTACGGGCAGTACTTC. Its translation: CASSQVTGSSNYGYGQYF.